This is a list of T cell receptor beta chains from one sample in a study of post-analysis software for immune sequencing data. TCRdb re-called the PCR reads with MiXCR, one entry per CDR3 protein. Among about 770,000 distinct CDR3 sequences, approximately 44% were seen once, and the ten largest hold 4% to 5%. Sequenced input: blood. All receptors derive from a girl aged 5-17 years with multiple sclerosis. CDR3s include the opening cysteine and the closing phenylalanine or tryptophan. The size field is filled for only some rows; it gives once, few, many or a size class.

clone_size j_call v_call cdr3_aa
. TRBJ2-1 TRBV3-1 CASSQDRAGGDNEQFF
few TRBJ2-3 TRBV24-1 CATSDATSGSIADTQYF
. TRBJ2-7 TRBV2 CASALGTNYEQYF
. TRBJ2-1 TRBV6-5 CASGTSLLRNEQFF
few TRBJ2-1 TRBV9 CASSDMGGDRGEQFF
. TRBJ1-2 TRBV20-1 CSAGSPGQGAQGYTF
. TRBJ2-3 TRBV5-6 CASSGPGRAGADTQYF
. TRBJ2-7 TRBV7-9 CASSWGDTSYEQYF
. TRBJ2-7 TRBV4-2 CASSQDRSGTYEQYF
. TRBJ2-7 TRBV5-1 CASSLTPGLDLYEQYF
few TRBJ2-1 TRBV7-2 CATIGASVGSSYNEQFF
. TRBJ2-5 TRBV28 CASSLIGTGRQETQYF
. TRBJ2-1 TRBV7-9 CASSSGRGGSYNEQFF
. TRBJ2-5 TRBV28 CASSLPTSGQETQYF